The clone carrying this T cell receptor (beta chain) was seen a handful of times. As yet, its antigen is unknown. The study ran its PCR with 60 Vbeta and 13 Jbeta primers. Here immunoSEQ multiplex PCR was the method, and the copy in TCRdb shows in-frame clones only, minus some. In the table there are about 150,000 clones, 70% to 90% of which are singletons. This sample was taken from a study of cytomegalovirus exposure and HLA in healthy donors. For the study at large: Across some 400 genotyped donors, about 86% landed in the Caucasian-associated ancestry cluster. Study-wide results and caveats: CMV serostatus was the only recorded immune exposure for donors. Data from an earlier analysis indicated that most TCR beta V segments were productive either about 87% or about 30% of the time. In most subjects, TCR beta sequences reportedly gave accurate predictions of HLA-A and HLA-B alleles.

This CDR3 comprises 13 residues. Per germline, CDR1 ENHRY and CDR2 SYGVKD. V lost 5 bases to trimming and J lost 2 bases, with 10 bases between them. The sequenced sample consisted of PBMCs. The clonotype comes from a woman aged 18-29 years in good health and CMV-seronegative. This chain uses TRBV10-3 with TRBJ2-7; tentative D call: TRBD2 (5 bases). The CDR3 here is CAISLDGTYEQYF. The CDR3 nucleotides are TGTGCCATCAGTCTGGACGGGACCTACGAGCAGTACTTC.